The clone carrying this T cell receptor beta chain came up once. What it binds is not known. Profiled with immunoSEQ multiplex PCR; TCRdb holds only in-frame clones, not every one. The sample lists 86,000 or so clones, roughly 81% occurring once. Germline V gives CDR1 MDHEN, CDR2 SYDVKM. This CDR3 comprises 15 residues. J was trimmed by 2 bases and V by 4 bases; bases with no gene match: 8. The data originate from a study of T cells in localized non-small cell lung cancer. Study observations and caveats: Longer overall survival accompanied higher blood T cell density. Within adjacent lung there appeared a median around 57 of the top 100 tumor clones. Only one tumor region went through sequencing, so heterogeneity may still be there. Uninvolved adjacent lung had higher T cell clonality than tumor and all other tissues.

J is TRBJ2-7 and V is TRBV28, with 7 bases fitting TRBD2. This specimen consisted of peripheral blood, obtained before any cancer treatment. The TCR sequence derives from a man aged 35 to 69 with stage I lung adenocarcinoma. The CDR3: CASSSDGLVAYEQYF. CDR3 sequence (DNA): TGTGCCAGCAGTTCCGATGGACTAGTAGCCTACGAGCAGTACTTC.